What follows is one T cell receptor beta chain and its context. Its antigen is not identified. The same CDR3 is also encoded by other DNA sequences in this sample. Subsets obtained from CD4+ cells comprised CD45RA+ naive and CD45RA-negative memory cells. The record originates from a study of shared clonotypes between healthy human individuals. Overall study context: Three plates each covered CD4 naive and memory; CD8 naive two, CD8 memory one. Whole-study results and caveats: An anticipated effect of sequencing depth on clonotype sharing among donors was recognized.

TCRdb's copy holds only in-frame clones and misses some; the assay was immunoSEQ multiplex PCR. This table has millions of clones, around nine tenths appearing once. Trimming stripped 3 bases from V and 4 bases from J, with 9 bases between. CDR1 and CDR2 (germline): KGHSH, LQKENI. The CDR3 runs to 13 residues. Material: naive CD4+ T cells sorted from blood. Subset given: CD45RA+ positively selected. The chain couples TRBV18 to TRBJ1-1; maybe TRBD1 (5 bases). The origin of this receptor is a man aged 18-30 years in good health. CDR3 DNA: TGTGCCAGCTCACCTCAGGGAGGCACTGAAGCTTTCTTT. Residues: CASSPQGGTEAFF.